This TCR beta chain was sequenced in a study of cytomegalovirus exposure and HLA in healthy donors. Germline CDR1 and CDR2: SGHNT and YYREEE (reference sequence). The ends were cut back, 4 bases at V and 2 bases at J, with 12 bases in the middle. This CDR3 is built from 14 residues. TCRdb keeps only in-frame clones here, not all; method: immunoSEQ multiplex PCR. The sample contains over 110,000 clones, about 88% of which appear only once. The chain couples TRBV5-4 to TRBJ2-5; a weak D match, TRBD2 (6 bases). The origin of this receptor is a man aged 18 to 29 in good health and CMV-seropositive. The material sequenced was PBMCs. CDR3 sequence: CASSRGLNQETQYF. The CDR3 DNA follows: TGTGCCAGCAGCCGGGGACTGAATCAAGAGACCCAGTACTTC.